This TCR beta chain was sequenced during a study of blood T cell repertoires in COVID-19. This clone was counted a few times. In the original workflow: For nucleated cells, counts were estimated from reference gene primer amplification. Profiling relied on immunoSEQ multiplex PCR, and the TCRdb table lists in-frame clones only, not all of them. That table furnishes V, J and clone size, whereas the DNA furnished D and trimming. The sample shows some 150,000 clones, around 79% of them seen only once. This TCR derives from a woman aged 70 to 79 with COVID-19, enrolled during active disease. Material: peripheral blood.

CDR3 region: CASSHGTGAVSYGYTF. Written as DNA, the CDR3 is TGCGCCAGCAGCCACGGAACAGGGGCTGTTTCCTATGGCTACACCTTC. The rearrangement joins TRBV5-1 to TRBJ1-2, with TRBD1 identical over 7 bases. With 4 bases clipped from V and 4 bases from J, the junction kept 13 bases outside the gene matches. Germline V lookup: CDR1 SGHRS, CDR2 YFSETQ. This CDR3 is 16 amino acids long. The full variable domain, with the rest looked up from reference TRBV5-1 and TRBJ1-2, is KAGVTQTPRYLIKTRGQQVTLSCSPISGHRSVSWYQQTPGQGLQFLFEYFSETQRNKGNFPGRFSGRQFSNSRSEMNVSTLELGDSALYLCASSHGTGAVSYGYTFGSGTRLTVV.